At least ten counts were recorded for the clone carrying this T cell receptor beta chain. The CDR3 sequence is 14 residues long. Between the trimmed V and J ends, which lost 4 bases and 6 bases, there was a span of 13 bases. CDR1 and CDR2 from the germline V gene are MNHEY and SVGEGT. These data originate in a study of early T cells in non-severe SARS-CoV-2 infection. The overall study: Bulk RNA from unsorted whole blood was sequenced; chains were unpaired.

Attachment of unique molecular identifiers to individual cDNA molecules was performed. TCRdb processed the 5' RACE reads anew with MiXCR; each CDR3 protein has one entry. In the table there are tens of thousands of distinct CDR3 sequences, about 5% of which are singletons. The origin of this receptor is an adult who was a healthcare worker with PCR-confirmed SARS-CoV-2 infection or an uninfected control (not recorded which). The chain carries TRBV6-2 or TRBV6-3 and TRBJ2-1, with D possibly TRBD2 on 5 matching bases. The sequenced sample was whole blood. CDR3 in DNA: TGTGCCAGCAGTTCCCGGCGGGTGGGCAATGAGCAGTTCTTC. This sequence encodes CASSSRRVGNEQFF.